This TCR beta chain was documented in a study of technical replicates of blood from several donors. This CDR3 comprises 14 residues. Per germline, CDR1 SNHLY and CDR2 FYNNEI. Trimming took off 6 bases at V and 4 bases at J, with 12 bases between the two ends. Assay: immunoSEQ multiplex PCR; the TCRdb copy retains only in-frame clones and omits some. Among tens of thousands of clones listed, approximately 96% were seen once. Sequenced: T cells isolated from PBMCs. The origin of this receptor is a human donor in good health. The V call is TRBV2, the J call TRBJ1-4; weak D call: TRBD1 (6 bases). CDR3 amino acids: CASRETGGNEKLFF. The CDR3 nucleotides are TGTGCCAGCAGAGAGACAGGCGGTAATGAAAAACTGTTTTTT.